The clone carrying this TCR beta chain was picked up a small number of times. As yet, its antigen is unknown. MiXCR was run by TCRdb on the RT-PCR reads, yielding one entry per CDR3 protein. Of approximately 520,000 distinct CDR3 sequences detected, around 25% appear once; the ten largest clones hold around 1.8%. The data originate from a study of response to subunit inactivated influenza vaccine. Study-level results: Authors proposed each seasonal influenza vaccination draws in few new T cells.

Trimming left V 8 bases short and J 3 bases short, with 8 bases between. The CDR3 has 12 amino acids. Germline V lookup: CDR1 MDHEN, CDR2 SYDVKM. The genes are TRBV28 and TRBJ1-5; no firm D call. This receptor was obtained from a man aged 50 to 59 who received an inactivated influenza vaccine. This specimen consisted of CD4+ T cells sorted from PBMCs, obtained 4 to 6 days after vaccination. CDR3 DNA: TGTGCCAGCGGAACGCCCAATCAGCCCCAGCATTTT. Translation gives CASGTPNQPQHF.